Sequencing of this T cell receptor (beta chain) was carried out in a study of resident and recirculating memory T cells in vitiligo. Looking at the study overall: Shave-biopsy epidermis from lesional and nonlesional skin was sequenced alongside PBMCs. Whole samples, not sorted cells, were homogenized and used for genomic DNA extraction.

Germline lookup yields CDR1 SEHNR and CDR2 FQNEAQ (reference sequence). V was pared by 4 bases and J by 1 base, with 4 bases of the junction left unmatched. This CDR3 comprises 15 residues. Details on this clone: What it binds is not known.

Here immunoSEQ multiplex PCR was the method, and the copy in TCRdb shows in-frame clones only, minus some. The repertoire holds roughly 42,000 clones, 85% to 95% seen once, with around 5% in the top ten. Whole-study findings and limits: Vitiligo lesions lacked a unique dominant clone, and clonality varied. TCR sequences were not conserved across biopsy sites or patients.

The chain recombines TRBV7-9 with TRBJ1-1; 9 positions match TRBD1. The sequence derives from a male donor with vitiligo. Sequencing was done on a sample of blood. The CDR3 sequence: CASSSLGQGNTEAFF. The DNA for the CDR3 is TGTGCCAGCAGCTCCCTGGGACAGGGGAACACTGAAGCTTTCTTT.